This entry is about one T cell receptor beta chain. The sample comes from a study of CD8+ T cells in alopecia areata. CD4+ and CD8+ T cells were sorted from PBMCs. Extracted RNA was reverse transcribed into cDNA, the sequencing template. Method: immunoSEQ multiplex PCR; TCRdb's copy keeps in-frame clones and lacks some. The repertoire has hundreds of thousands of clones, roughly two thirds of them found once; the top ten carry approximately 1.2%. The receptor was isolated from a human donor with alopecia areata. Specimen: CD4+ T cells sorted from blood, collected at week 0.

The CDR3 loop reads CASSERQGETQYF. The CDR3 region has the DNA TGTGCCAGCAGTGAGCGACAGGGGGAGACCCAGTACTTC. The rearrangement uses TRBV25-1 and TRBJ2-5, with TRBD1 identical over 8 bases. This CDR3 has 13 amino acids. CDR1 is MGHDK and CDR2 is SYGVNS in the germline V gene. V shed 3 bases and J 5 bases; nucleotides not matched to a gene: 2.